This T cell receptor (beta chain) came from a study of T cells after yellow fever vaccination. This clonotype was picked up many times. What it binds is not known. The study's findings and limits: Few clonotypes appeared in both CD4 and CD8 compartments.

There are 15 residues in the CDR3. Germline CDR1 is WSHSY and CDR2 is SAAADI. Germline trimming cut 4 bases from V and 0 bases from J; bases unmatched to any gene: 4. They built TCR cDNA with 5'RACE template switching, a step that put in a universal primer site and UMIs. TCRdb called the 5' RACE reads again in MiXCR, with one record for every CDR3 protein. The sample lists around 150,000 distinct CDR3 sequences, 6% to 7.5% occurring once. V and J are TRBV10-2 and TRBJ1-1; 8 positions match TRBD1. The receptor's source is a man aged 18 to 35 who received the YFV17D yellow fever vaccine. The starting material was CD4+ T cells sorted from PBMCs, obtained 5 days after the first yellow fever vaccination. CDR3: CASSAPTGVNTEAFF. The CDR3 DNA sequence: TGCGCCAGCAGTGCACCGACAGGGGTGAACACTGAAGCTTTCTTT.